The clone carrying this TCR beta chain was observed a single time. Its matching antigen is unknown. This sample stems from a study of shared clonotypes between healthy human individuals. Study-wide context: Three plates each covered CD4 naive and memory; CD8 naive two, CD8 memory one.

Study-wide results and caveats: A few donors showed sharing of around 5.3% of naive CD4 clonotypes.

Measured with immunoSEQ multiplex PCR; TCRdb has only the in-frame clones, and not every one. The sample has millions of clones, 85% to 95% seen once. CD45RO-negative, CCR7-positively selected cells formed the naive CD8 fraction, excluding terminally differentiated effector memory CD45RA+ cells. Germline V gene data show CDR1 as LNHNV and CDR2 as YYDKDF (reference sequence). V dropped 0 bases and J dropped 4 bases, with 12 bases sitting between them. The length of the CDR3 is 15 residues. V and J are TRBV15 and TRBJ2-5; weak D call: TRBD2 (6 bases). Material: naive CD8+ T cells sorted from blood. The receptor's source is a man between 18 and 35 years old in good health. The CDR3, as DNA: TGTGCCACCAGCAGAGATACCCTGGAGGGAGAGACCCAGTACTTC. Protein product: CATSRDTLEGETQYF.